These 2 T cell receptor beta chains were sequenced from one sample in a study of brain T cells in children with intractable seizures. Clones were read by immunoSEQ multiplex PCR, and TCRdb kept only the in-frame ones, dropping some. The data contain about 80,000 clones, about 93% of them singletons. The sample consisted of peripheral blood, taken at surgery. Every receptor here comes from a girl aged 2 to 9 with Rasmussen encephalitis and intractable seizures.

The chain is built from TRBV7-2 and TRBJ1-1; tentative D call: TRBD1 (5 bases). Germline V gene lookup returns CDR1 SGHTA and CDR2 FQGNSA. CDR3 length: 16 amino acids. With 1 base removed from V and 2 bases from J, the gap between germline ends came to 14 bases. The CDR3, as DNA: TGTGCCAGCAGCTTAGGTGGCCCCCGGGGCAACACTGAAGCTTTCTTT. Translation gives CASSLGGPRGNTEAFF.

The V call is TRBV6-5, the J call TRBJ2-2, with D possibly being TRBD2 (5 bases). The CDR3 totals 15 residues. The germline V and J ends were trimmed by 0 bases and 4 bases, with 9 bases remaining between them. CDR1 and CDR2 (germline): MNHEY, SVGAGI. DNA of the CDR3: TGTGCCAGCAGTTACTCAACTAGTGGCACCGGGGAGCTGTTTTTT. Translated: CASSYSTSGTGELFF.